A selection of T cell receptor beta chains follows, all from one sample in a study of radiation and T cells in renal cell carcinoma. Method: immunoSEQ multiplex PCR; TCRdb's copy keeps in-frame clones and lacks some. The repertoire holds 150,000 or so clones, 87% seen once, with 13% in the top ten. The sequencing used blood, collected from a patient whose treatment included radiotherapy and nephrectomy. The receptors were sampled from a woman in her fifties or sixties with renal cell carcinoma. The CDR3 runs from the conserved cysteine through the conserved F or W. Fields, in order: CDR3 length, V gene, J gene, clone size, D gene, CDR3 DNA, CDR3 protein. A D gene is named only where the DNA matches it firmly. Clone sizes are given selectively: once, few, many, or a class where the clone is expanded.

16	TRBV11-2	TRBJ2-1	NA	NA	TGTGCCAGCAGCCGTGGGACCAGGGGGGCCTACAATGAGCAGTTCTTC	CASSRGTRGAYNEQFF
11	TRBV30	TRBJ1-5	NA	NA	TGTGCCTACTTTCCCCGGAAGCCCCAGCATTTT	CAYFPRKPQHF
16	TRBV19	TRBJ1-4	NA	NA	TGTGCCAGTAGTACCCGACAAGGTTCAACTAATGAAAAACTGTTTTTT	CASSTRQGSTNEKLFF
12	TRBV29-1	TRBJ2-2	NA	NA	TGCAGCGTTGGTTACAGGGCCGGGGAGCTGTTTTTT	CSVGYRAGELFF
11	TRBV7-9	TRBJ2-7	NA	NA	TGTGCCAGCAGCTCCCTAAACGAGCAGTACTTC	CASSSLNEQYF
15	TRBV6-6	TRBJ2-7	NA	NA	TGTGCCAGCAGTTACAAGTCTGGGGGTCAATACGAGCAGTACTTC	CASSYKSGGQYEQYF
14	TRBV9	TRBJ2-4	NA	TRBD1	TGTGCCAGCAGCGCCAAACAGGGGGCGAACATTCAGTACTTC	CASSAKQGANIQYF
16	TRBV30	TRBJ1-2	once	TRBD1	TGTGCCTGGAGTGTGAACACTCCGACAGGGATCGATGGCTACACCTTC	CAWSVNTPTGIDGYTF
17	TRBV5-6	TRBJ2-4	NA	TRBD2	TGTGCCAGCAGCCTAGGACTAGCGGGGTGGGCCAAAAACATTCAGTACTTC	CASSLGLAGWAKNIQYF
17	TRBV30	TRBJ2-2	NA	NA	TGTGCCTGGGGGGGTCCCAACAGGGTGGGGAACACCGGGGAGCTGTTTTTT	CAWGGPNRVGNTGELFF
15	TRBV28	TRBJ1-3	NA	TRBD1	TGTGCCAGCAGTGCCCTACAGGGGTCCGGAAACACCATATATTTT	CASSALQGSGNTIYF
15	TRBV6-1	TRBJ1-5	few	TRBD1	TGTGCCAGCAGTGAAGCGGGGACAGGGTATCAGCCCCAGCATTTT	CASSEAGTGYQPQHF
12	TRBV6-5	TRBJ2-5	NA	NA	TGTGCCAGCAGCCAGAGGATCGGGGAGCAGTACTTC	CASSQRIGEQYF
14	TRBV13	TRBJ2-3	NA	NA	TGTGCCAGCAGCTCGAGGGACACAGCGGATACGCAGTATTTT	CASSSRDTADTQYF
10	TRBV11-2	TRBJ1-2	few	NA	TGTGCCAGCAGGAAAAGTAGCTACACCTTC	CASRKSSYTF
14	TRBV7-9	TRBJ2-7	NA	NA	TGTGCCAGCAGCTTAGCGGCAGTCGACTACGAGCAGTACTTC	CASSLAAVDYEQYF
14	TRBV13	TRBJ2-3	NA	TRBD2	TGTGCCAGCAGCTTACGGGGGGGCACAGATACGCAGTATTTT	CASSLRGGTDTQYF
10	TRBV20-1	TRBJ2-7	NA	NA	TGCGGCCTAGGCTCCCACGAGCAGTACTTC	CGLGSHEQYF
14	TRBV18	TRBJ1-4	NA	TRBD1	TGTGCCAGCTCACGGGACAGGGACTATGAAAAACTGTTTTTT	CASSRDRDYEKLFF
17	TRBV5-1	TRBJ1-3	NA	NA	TGCGCCAGCAGCCCTAATCCGACAGGCGACTCTGGAAACACCATATATTTT	CASSPNPTGDSGNTIYF
12	TRBV30	TRBJ1-1	NA	NA	TGTGCCTGGAGAGCAGGGTTCACTGAAGCTTTCTTT	CAWRAGFTEAFF
13	TRBV30	TRBJ2-7	NA	NA	TGTGCCTGGAGTCGGAGGGGCTCCTACGAGCAGTACTTC	CAWSRRGSYEQYF
15	TRBV5-1	TRBJ2-7	once	NA	TGCGCCAGCAGCCAGACTTCAGGGTCAACCTACGAGCAGTACTTC	CASSQTSGSTYEQYF
15	TRBV6-7	TRBJ2-7	NA	NA	TGTGCCAGCAGTTACTCCCCCAGGGAAGCCTACGAGCAGTACTTC	CASSYSPREAYEQYF
14	TRBV30	TRBJ1-2	NA	NA	TGTGCCTGGAGTGTAGGGATCTCGAGATATGGCTACACCTTC	CAWSVGISRYGYTF
18	TRBV7-8	TRBJ1-4	NA	NA	TGTGCCAGCAGCTTAGGGCCCAGGGAGGGTAGGACTAATGAAAAACTGTTTTTT	CASSLGPREGRTNEKLFF
15	TRBV6-1	TRBJ1-5	NA	NA	TGTGCCAGCAGATCGACAGTATACTACAATCAGCCCCAGCATTTT	CASRSTVYYNQPQHF
18	TRBV15	TRBJ2-2	NA	TRBD2	TGTGCCACCAGCAGAGACTTACTAGCGGGGTCTGACACCGGGGAGCTGTTTTTT	CATSRDLLAGSDTGELFF
15	TRBV7-3	TRBJ1-3	NA	NA	TGTGCCAGCAGCTTAAATCCAGGGATCGGAAACACCATATATTTT	CASSLNPGIGNTIYF
14	TRBV10-3	TRBJ2-7	NA	NA	TGTGCCATCAGTGAGTCTTCTACTTCCTACGAGCAGTACTTC	CAISESSTSYEQYF
13	TRBV7-2	TRBJ1-2	once	NA	TGTGCCAGCAGCTTAGGGCAGGGTTATGGCTACACCTTC	CASSLGQGYGYTF
13	TRBV5-1	TRBJ2-2	NA	NA	TGCGCCAGCAGCTTAGGCGGTACCGGGGAGCTGTTTTTT	CASSLGGTGELFF
16	TRBV18	TRBJ2-7	NA	TRBD1	TGTGCCAGCTCACCTGCTGGGAAGGACAGGGGGTTCGAGCAGTACTTC	CASSPAGKDRGFEQYF
14	TRBV18	TRBJ1-1	NA	TRBD1	TGTGCCAGCTCACCCGGGACAGGGAGGACTGAAGCTTTCTTT	CASSPGTGRTEAFF
15	TRBV7-9	TRBJ2-1	few	TRBD1	TGTGCCAGCAGCTTACTGGACAGGTCCTACAATGAGCAGTTCTTC	CASSLLDRSYNEQFF
15	TRBV9	TRBJ2-7	NA	TRBD1	TGTGCCAGCAGCGTAGAGGGGGCCCCTTCCTACGAGCAGTACTTC	CASSVEGAPSYEQYF
13	TRBV5-6	TRBJ1-6	few	NA	TGTGCCAGCAGCCGGACATTGGATTCACCCCTCCACTTT	CASSRTLDSPLHF
13	TRBV11-1	TRBJ2-7	once	NA	TGTGCCAGCAGCTTCGACGGACACTACGAGCAGTACTTC	CASSFDGHYEQYF
12	TRBV29-1	TRBJ2-2	NA	NA	TGCAGCGTTGACAAAGGCACCGGGGAGCTGTTTTTT	CSVDKGTGELFF
16	TRBV18	TRBJ2-1	NA	NA	TGTGCCAGCTCACCACCTCCAGGGGGGGTATACAATGAGCAGTTCTTC	CASSPPPGGVYNEQFF
15	TRBV19	TRBJ1-1	NA	NA	TGTGCCAGTATCCGAGCAGGCGACGGTCACACTGAAGCTTTCTTT	CASIRAGDGHTEAFF
16	TRBV5-1	TRBJ2-5	NA	NA	TGCGCCAGCAGCTTAGTGGGAGGCGTACCCCAAGAGACCCAGTACTTC	CASSLVGGVPQETQYF
15	TRBV30	TRBJ1-2	NA	NA	TGTGCCTGGAGTGTCCGGAGACAGGCTGACAGTGGCTACACCTTC	CAWSVRRQADSGYTF
15	TRBV4-1	TRBJ1-5	NA	NA	TGCGCCAGCAGCCGCCCGGAGACCGATAATCAGCCCCAGCATTTT	CASSRPETDNQPQHF
12	TRBV29-1	TRBJ2-5	once	NA	TGCAGCGTTGGTCCCCCTGGGGAGACCCAGTACTTC	CSVGPPGETQYF
13	TRBV6-6	TRBJ1-2	few	NA	TGTGCCAGCAGCCCCAGCCCTAACTATGGCTACACCTTC	CASSPSPNYGYTF
15	TRBV5-5	TRBJ1-2	few	NA	TGTGCCAGCACTCTCGGGGCAGGGCCTAACTATGGCTACACCTTC	CASTLGAGPNYGYTF
14	TRBV9	TRBJ1-3	once	TRBD1	TGTGCCAGCAGCGTAGAACAGGGGTCAGGGACCATATATTTT	CASSVEQGSGTIYF
13	TRBV30	TRBJ1-2	NA	NA	TGTGCCTCCCAAGCGGAGAGGTACTATGGCTACACCTTC	CASQAERYYGYTF
16	TRBV7-8	TRBJ1-1	NA	NA	TGTGCCAGCAGCACCCGGGACACCATTTCGAACACTGAAGCTTTCTTT	CASSTRDTISNTEAFF
15	TRBV14	TRBJ2-1	NA	TRBD2	TGTGCCAGCAGCCCAGGACTAGCGGGATACAATGAGCAGTTCTTC	CASSPGLAGYNEQFF
14	TRBV7-9	TRBJ1-1	NA	TRBD1	TGTGCCAGCAGCTTATTTCAGGGGGACACTGAAGCTTTCTTT	CASSLFQGDTEAFF
13	TRBV2	TRBJ2-7	NA	NA	TGTGCCAGCCAAGGACAGATTCCCTACGAGCAGTACTTC	CASQGQIPYEQYF
15	TRBV7-7	TRBJ2-7	NA	TRBD1	TGTGCTAGCAGCTTAGCTGTAGGACAGGGCTACGAGCAGTACTTC	CASSLAVGQGYEQYF
16	TRBV5-8	TRBJ2-7	NA	NA	TGTGCCAGCAGCTTGGTCAATCCGGGCAGATCCTACGAGCAGTACTTC	CASSLVNPGRSYEQYF
14	TRBV19	TRBJ2-7	NA	NA	TGTGCCAGTAGTACCCAGAGAGGAGGCTACGAGCAGTACTTC	CASSTQRGGYEQYF
18	TRBV5-6	TRBJ1-5	NA	TRBD1	TGTGCCAGCAGCTCGTCCCGGGACAGGTTCGGCGGAGATCAGCCCCAGCATTTT	CASSSSRDRFGGDQPQHF
14	TRBV6-1	TRBJ2-1	NA	NA	TGTGCCAGCAGTGTTTATTCCTCCTACAATGAGCAGTTCTTC	CASSVYSSYNEQFF